One sample yielded the 5 T cell receptor beta chains listed below, sequenced in a study of CD8+ T cells in alopecia areata. The sample's treatment: oral pan-JAK inhibitor, 5-10 mg twice daily. Extracted RNA was reverse transcribed, and the resulting cDNA served as sequencing template. Assay: immunoSEQ multiplex PCR; the TCRdb copy retains only in-frame clones and omits some. Of some 130,000 clones listed, around 53% are singletons. Sequenced here: CD4+ T cells sorted from blood, sampled at week 4, from a patient treated with tofacitinib. Source of these receptors: a human donor with alopecia areata.

There are a few counts of this clone. V is TRBV2 and J is TRBJ2-3, with D perhaps matching TRBD2 (6 bases). The CDR3 runs 14 residues. V shed 11 bases and J shed 0 bases, with 15 bases lying between them. CDR1 is SNHLY and CDR2 is FYNNEI in the germline V gene. CDR3 protein: CAGVASVSTDTQYF. CDR3 sequence (DNA): TGTGCCGGGGTGGCTAGCGTTAGCACAGATACGCAGTATTTT.

The DNA for the CDR3 is TGCAGCTACCGGACAGGGGTCGAGACCCAGTACTTC. Amino acids: CSYRTGVETQYF. This chain joins TRBV29-1 and TRBJ2-5; TRBD1 aligns across 9 bases. CDR3 length equals 12 residues. Losses at the gene ends were 8 bases for V and 5 bases for J; bases not matched to a gene: 6. The germline V gene has CDR1 SQVTM and CDR2 ANQGSEA. Complete variable domain (other parts from reference TRBV29-1 and TRBJ2-5): SAVISQKPSRDICQRGTSLTIQCQVDSQVTMMFWYRQQPGQSLTLIATANQGSEATYESGFVIDKFPISRPNLTFSTLTVSNMSPEDSSIYLCSYRTGVETQYFGPGTRLLVL.

V gene TRBV6-6 combines with J gene TRBJ2-5; TRBD2 aligns across 11 bases. Germline CDR1 and CDR2: MNHNY and SVGAGI (reference sequence). This CDR3 is built from 14 residues. V lost 7 bases and J lost 4; bases outside the gene matches: 5. In DNA form, the CDR3 reads TGTGCCAGCAAAGGGACTAGCGGAGCAGAGACCCAGTACTTC. Residues: CASKGTSGAETQYF.

V and J are TRBV6-1 and TRBJ1-6; a possible D gene is TRBD1 (5 bases). Germline V lookup: CDR1 MNHNS, CDR2 SASEGT. CDR3 length: 15 amino acids. Trimming took 2 bases from V and 9 from J, leaving 14 bases between them. CDR3 protein: CASSEYGGSASPLHF. The DNA of the CDR3 is TGTGCCAGCAGTGAATACGGGGGGTCGGCTTCACCCCTCCACTTT.

The J gene is TRBJ1-2, the V gene TRBV5-4; the D gene is possibly TRBD1 (6 bases). Germline-derived CDR1 and CDR2 are SGHNT and YYREEE (reference sequence). V shed 3 bases and J shed 2 bases, with 26 bases lying between them. This CDR3 comprises 19 residues. CDR3 residues: CASSWGHRSAGQTNYGYTF. CDR3 DNA: TGTGCCAGCAGCTGGGGGCACCGGTCGGCAGGACAGACGAACTATGGCTACACCTTC.